This T cell receptor beta chain is from a study of blood T cell repertoires in COVID-19. Study at large: From the United States, Italy and Spain came samples of acute and convalescent COVID-19. The cDNA or gDNA used as material had been derived from T cells, B-cell-depleted T cells, or PBMCs.

Authors' analysis steps: Quantification of nucleated cells was approximated via reference gene primer amplification. Sequencing used immunoSEQ multiplex PCR; TCRdb keeps in-frame clones, though not all of them. The V and J calls and clone size are taken from that table; D and trimming were inferred from the DNA. This repertoire shows approximately 140,000 clones, under 85% found once; its top ten account for roughly 9%. V lost 5 bases to trimming and J lost 2 bases; unmatched junction nucleotides: 17. In germline, CDR1 is SGHKS, CDR2 YYEKEE (reference sequence). The CDR3 spans 18 residues. This chain joins TRBV5-5 and TRBJ2-7; 9 bases match TRBD2. Source material: peripheral blood. The TCR comes from an elderly woman in a cohort sampled during active or convalescent COVID-19. CDR3 residues: CASSKDSGAGGLTYEQYV. For the CDR3, the DNA is TGTGCCAGCAGTAAGGACTCGGGTGCGGGGGGGCTTACCTACGAGCAGTACGTC.